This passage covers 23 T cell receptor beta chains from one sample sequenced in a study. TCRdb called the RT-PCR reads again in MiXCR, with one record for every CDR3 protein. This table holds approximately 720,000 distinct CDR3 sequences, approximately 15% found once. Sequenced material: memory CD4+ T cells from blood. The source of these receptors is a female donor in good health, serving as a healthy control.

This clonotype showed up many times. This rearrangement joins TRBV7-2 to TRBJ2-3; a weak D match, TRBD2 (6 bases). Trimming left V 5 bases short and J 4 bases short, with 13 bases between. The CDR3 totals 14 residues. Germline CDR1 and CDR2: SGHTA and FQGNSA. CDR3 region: CASSARLVADTQYF. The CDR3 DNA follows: TGTGCCAGCAGCGCACGACTAGTGGCAGATACGCAGTATTTT.

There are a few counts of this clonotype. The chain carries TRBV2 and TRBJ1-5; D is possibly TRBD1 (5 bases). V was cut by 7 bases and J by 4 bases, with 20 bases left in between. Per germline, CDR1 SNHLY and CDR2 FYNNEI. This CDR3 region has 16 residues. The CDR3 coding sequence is TGTGCCAGCAACCCTGACAGAAAGTCCAATAATCAGCCCCAGCATTTT. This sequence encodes CASNPDRKSNNQPQHF.

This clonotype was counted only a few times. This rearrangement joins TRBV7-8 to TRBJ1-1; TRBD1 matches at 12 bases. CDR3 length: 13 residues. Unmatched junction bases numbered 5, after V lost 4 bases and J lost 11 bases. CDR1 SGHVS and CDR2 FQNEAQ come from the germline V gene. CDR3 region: CASSSGQGAAAFF. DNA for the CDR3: TGTGCCAGCAGCTCGGGACAGGGGGCTGCGGCTTTCTTT.

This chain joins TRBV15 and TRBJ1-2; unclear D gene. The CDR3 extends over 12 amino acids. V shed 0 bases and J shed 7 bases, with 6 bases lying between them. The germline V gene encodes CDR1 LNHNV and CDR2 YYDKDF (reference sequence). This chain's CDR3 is CATSRDQFGYTF. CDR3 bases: TGTGCCACCAGCAGAGATCAGTTTGGCTACACCTTC. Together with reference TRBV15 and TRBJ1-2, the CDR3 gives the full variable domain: DAMVIQNPRYQVTQFGKPVTLSCSQTLNHNVMYWYQQKSSQAPKLLFHYYDKDFNNEADTPDNFQSRRPNTSFCFLDIRSPGLGDTAMYLCATSRDQFGYTFGSGTRLTVV.

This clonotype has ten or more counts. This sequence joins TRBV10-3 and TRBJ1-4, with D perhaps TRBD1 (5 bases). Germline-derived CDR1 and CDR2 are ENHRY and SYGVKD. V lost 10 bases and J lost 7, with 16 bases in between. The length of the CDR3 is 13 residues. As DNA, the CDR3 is TGTGCCACCAAGTTCGGGGGTGGTGAAAAACTGTTTTTT. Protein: CATKFGGGEKLFF.

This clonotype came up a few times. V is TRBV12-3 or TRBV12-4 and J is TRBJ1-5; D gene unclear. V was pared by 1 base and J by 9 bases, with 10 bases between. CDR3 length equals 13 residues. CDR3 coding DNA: TGTGCCAGCAGTTTAGACGGGTTCGGGCCCCAGCATTTT. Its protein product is CASSLDGFGPQHF.

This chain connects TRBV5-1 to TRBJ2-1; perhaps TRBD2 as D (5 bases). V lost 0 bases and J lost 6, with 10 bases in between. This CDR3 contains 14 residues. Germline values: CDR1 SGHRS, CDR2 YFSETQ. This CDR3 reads CASSLGGNFNEQFF. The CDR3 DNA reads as TGCGCCAGCAGCTTGGGAGGGAATTTCAATGAGCAGTTCTTC.

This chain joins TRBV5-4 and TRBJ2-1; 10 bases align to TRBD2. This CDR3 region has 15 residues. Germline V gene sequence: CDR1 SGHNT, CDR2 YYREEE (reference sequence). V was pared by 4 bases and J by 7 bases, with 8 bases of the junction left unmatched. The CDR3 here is CASSAQLAGSNEQFF. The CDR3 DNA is TGTGCCAGCAGCGCCCAACTAGCGGGAAGTAATGAGCAGTTCTTC.

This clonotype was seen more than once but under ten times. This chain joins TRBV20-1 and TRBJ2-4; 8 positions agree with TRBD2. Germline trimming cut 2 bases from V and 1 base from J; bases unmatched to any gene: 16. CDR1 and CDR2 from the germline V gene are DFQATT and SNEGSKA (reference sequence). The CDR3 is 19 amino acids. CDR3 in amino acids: CSARPNSRTSLNAKNIQYF. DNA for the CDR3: TGCAGTGCTAGACCGAACAGCCGGACTAGCCTCAACGCCAAAAACATTCAGTACTTC.

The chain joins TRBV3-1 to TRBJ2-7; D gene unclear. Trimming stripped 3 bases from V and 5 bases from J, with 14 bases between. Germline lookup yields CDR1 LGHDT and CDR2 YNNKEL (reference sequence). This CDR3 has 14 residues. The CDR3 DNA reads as TGTGCCAGCAGCCAGCTCGGCCTGGTCCACGAGCAGTACTTC. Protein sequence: CASSQLGLVHEQYF.

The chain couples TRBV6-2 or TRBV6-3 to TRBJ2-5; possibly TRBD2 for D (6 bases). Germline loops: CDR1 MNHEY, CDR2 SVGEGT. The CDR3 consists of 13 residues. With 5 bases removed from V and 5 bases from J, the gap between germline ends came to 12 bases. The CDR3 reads CASSGRGRETQYF. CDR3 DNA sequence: TGTGCCAGCAGTGGACGAGGGAGGGAGACCCAGTACTTC.

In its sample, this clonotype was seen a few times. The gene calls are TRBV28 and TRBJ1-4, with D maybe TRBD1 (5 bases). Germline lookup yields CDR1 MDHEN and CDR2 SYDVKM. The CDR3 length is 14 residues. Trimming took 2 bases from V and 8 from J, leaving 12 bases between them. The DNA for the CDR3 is TGTGCCAGCAGTTTAGGGACTCCGGGGGAAAAACTGTTTTTT. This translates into CASSLGTPGEKLFF.

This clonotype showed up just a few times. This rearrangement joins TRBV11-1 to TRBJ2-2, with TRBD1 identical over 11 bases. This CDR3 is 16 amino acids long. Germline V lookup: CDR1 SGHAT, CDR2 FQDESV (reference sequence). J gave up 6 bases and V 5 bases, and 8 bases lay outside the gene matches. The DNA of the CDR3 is TGTGCCAGCAGCCTGAGGACAGGGGGCTTGGCCGGGGAGCTGTTTTTT. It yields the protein CASSLRTGGLAGELFF.

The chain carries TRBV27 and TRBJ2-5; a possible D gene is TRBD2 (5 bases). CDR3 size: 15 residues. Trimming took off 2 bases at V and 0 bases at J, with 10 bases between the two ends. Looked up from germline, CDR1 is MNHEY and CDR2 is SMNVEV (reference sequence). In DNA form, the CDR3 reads TGTGCCAGCAGTTTAGGTCGGAGGTACCAAGAGACCCAGTACTTC. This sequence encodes CASSLGRRYQETQYF.

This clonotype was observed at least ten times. CDR3 sequence reads: CSASLGGNVAFF. CDR3 in DNA: TGCAGTGCTAGCCTAGGGGGCAATGTGGCTTTCTTT. The chain combines TRBV20-1 with TRBJ1-1; TRBD1 matches 7 bases. CDR1 DFQATT and CDR2 SNEGSKA come from the germline V gene (reference sequence). The CDR3 spans 12 residues. The junction had 9 bases not matched to a gene; V was cut back by 3 bases and J by 11 bases.

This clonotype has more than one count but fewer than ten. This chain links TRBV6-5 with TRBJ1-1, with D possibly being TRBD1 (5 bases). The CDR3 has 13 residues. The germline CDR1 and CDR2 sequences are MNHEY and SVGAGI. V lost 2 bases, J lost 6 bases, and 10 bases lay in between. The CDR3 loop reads CASSYLRGAEAFF. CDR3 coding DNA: TGTGCCAGCAGTTACCTCCGAGGGGCTGAAGCTTTCTTT.

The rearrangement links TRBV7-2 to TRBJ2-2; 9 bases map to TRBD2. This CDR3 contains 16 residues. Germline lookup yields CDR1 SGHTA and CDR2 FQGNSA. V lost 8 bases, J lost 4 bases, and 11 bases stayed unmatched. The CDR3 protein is CASATSGSPRTGELFF. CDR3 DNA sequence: TGTGCCAGCGCCACTAGCGGGTCCCCCCGCACCGGGGAGCTGTTTTTT.

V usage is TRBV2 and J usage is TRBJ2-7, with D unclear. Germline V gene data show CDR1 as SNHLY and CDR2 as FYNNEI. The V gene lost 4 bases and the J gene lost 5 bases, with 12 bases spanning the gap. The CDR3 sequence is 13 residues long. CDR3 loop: CASSAELAHEQYF. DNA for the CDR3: TGTGCCAGCAGTGCGGAGTTAGCCCACGAGCAGTACTTC.

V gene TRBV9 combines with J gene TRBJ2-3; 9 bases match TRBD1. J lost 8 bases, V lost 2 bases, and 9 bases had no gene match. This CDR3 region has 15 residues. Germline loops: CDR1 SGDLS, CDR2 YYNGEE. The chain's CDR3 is CASSVGQGGLGTQYF. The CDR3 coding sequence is TGTGCCAGCAGCGTGGGACAGGGCGGCTTGGGTACGCAGTATTTT.

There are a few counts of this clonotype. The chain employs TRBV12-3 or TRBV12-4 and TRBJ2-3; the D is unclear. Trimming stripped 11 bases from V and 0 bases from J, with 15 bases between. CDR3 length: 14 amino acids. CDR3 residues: CACNGPTSTDTQYF. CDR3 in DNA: TGTGCCTGTAACGGACCTACTAGCACAGATACGCAGTATTTT.

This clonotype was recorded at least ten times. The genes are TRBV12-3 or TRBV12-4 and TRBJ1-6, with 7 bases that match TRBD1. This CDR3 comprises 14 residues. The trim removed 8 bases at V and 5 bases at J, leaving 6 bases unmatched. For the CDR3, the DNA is TGTGCCAGCGGGCCGGGACAGCATAATTCACCCCTCCACTTT. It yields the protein CASGPGQHNSPLHF.

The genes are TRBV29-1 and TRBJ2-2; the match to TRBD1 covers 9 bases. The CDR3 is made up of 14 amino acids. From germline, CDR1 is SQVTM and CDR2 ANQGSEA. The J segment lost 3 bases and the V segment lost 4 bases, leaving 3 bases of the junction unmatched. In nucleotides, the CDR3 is TGCAGCGTTGGACAGGGGGGAGACACCGGGGAGCTGTTTTTT. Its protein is CSVGQGGDTGELFF.

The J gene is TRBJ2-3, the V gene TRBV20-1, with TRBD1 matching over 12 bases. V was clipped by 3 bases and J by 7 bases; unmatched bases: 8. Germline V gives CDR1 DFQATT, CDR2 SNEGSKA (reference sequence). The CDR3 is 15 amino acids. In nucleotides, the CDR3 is TGCAGTGCTAGGGTCCCGGGACAGGGGGCAAATACGCAGTATTTT. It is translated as CSARVPGQGANTQYF.